The 6 T cell receptor beta chains below all came from one sample that was sequenced in a study of blood T cells in healthy people across ages. A second PCR, run for roughly 7 to 11 cycles, used a sample-barcoded 5' primer plus a J-beta primer mix. MiXCR, applied by TCRdb to the 5' RACE reads, yields one record per CDR3 protein. The sample consists of roughly 700,000 distinct CDR3 sequences, roughly 25% of them appearing once. The data were also submitted as part of a second study, on T cells of mothers and their children.

The sample comprised blood. The receptors stem from a boy younger than 18 in good health.

This chain connects TRBV28 to TRBJ2-3; D is uncertain. This CDR3 has 11 amino acids. V dropped 3 bases and J dropped 6 bases, with 4 bases sitting between them. Germline assignment: CDR1 MDHEN and CDR2 SYDVKM. This CDR3 reads CASSLDDTQYF. The DNA for the CDR3 is TGTGCCAGCAGTTTGGACGATACGCAGTATTTT.

This clonotype was detected a few times. The rearrangement links TRBV12-3 or TRBV12-4 to TRBJ2-1, with D unresolved. The CDR3 has 12 amino acids. Between the trimmed V and J ends, which lost 7 bases and 7 bases, there was a span of 11 bases. The CDR3 region has the DNA TGTGCCAGCAAGCCTTCCATGAATGAGCAGTTCTTC. It codes for CASKPSMNEQFF.

The genes are TRBV6-6 and TRBJ2-7; D is undetermined. The CDR3 contains 14 residues. Germline V gives CDR1 MNHNY, CDR2 SVGAGI (reference sequence). V was shortened by 1 base and J by 2 bases, with 9 bases between the two germline ends. CDR3 sequence (DNA): TGTGCCAGCAGTTACTTGACGGTTCCCTACGAGCAGTACTTC. This gives the protein CASSYLTVPYEQYF.

There are many counts of this clonotype. The V and J genes are TRBV7-2 and TRBJ2-5, with 8 bases identical to TRBD2. Germline trimming cut 4 bases from V and 3 bases from J; bases unmatched to any gene: 4. The CDR3 has 14 residues. Per the germline V gene, CDR1 is SGHTA and CDR2 is FQGNSA. CDR3 DNA sequence: TGTGCCAGCAGCTGGTCAGCGGGGGAAGAGACCCAGTACTTC. Translation gives CASSWSAGEETQYF.

The chain is built from TRBV5-1 and TRBJ2-3, with unresolved D. The V gene lost 0 bases and the J gene lost 2 bases, with 10 bases spanning the gap. Germline loops: CDR1 SGHRS, CDR2 YFSETQ. This CDR3 has 15 amino acids. The CDR3 region has the DNA TGCGCCAGCAGCTTGGGGGATGGCTACACAGATACGCAGTATTTT. This translates into CASSLGDGYTDTQYF.

This clonotype appeared a few times. The rearrangement uses TRBV29-1 and TRBJ2-1; maybe TRBD2 (6 bases). The CDR3 spans 12 residues. The ends were cut back, 6 bases at V and 6 bases at J, with 12 bases in the middle. Germline-derived CDR1 and CDR2 are SQVTM and ANQGSEA. The CDR3 is CSVGGVANEQFF. As DNA, the CDR3 is TGCAGCGTCGGAGGGGTGGCCAATGAGCAGTTCTTC.